Each of the 25 T cell receptor beta chains below was sequenced from the same sample in a study of blood T cells in healthy people across ages. Primers used in a second PCR of about 7 to 12 cycles were a sample-barcoded 5' primer and a J-beta primer mix. Via MiXCR, TCRdb re-called the 5' RACE reads, giving one row per CDR3 protein. The top ten hold approximately 2.9% of the sample, which has around 780,000 distinct CDR3 sequences, around 25% seen once. These data were also reused for a study on T cells of mothers and their children.

Material: blood. The receptors were gathered from a boy younger than 18 in good health.

This clonotype was counted a few times. This chain connects TRBV28 to TRBJ2-3; TRBD2 might be the D (6 bases). The CDR3 contains 15 residues. CDR1 is MDHEN and CDR2 is SYDVKM in the germline V gene. The V end lost 2 bases, the J end lost 3 bases, and 12 bases lay between the germline ends. DNA for the CDR3: TGTGCCAGCAGTTTAGAGGGGAGGAGAACAGATACGCAGTATTTT. It yields the protein CASSLEGRRTDTQYF.

This clonotype has just a few counts. V usage is TRBV2 and J usage is TRBJ1-1; 8 bases are a match to TRBD1. The length of the CDR3 is 14 residues. Per germline, CDR1 SNHLY and CDR2 FYNNEI. Germline trimming cut 7 bases from V and 0 bases from J; bases unmatched to any gene: 4. This CDR3 reads CASKRTGLNTEAFF. The CDR3 DNA sequence: TGTGCCAGCAAGCGGACAGGGTTGAACACTGAAGCTTTCTTT. Full variable domain (rest looked up from reference TRBV2 and TRBJ1-1): EPEVTQTPSHQVTQMGQEVILRCVPISNHLYFYWYRQILGQKVEFLVSFYNNEISEKSEIFDDQFSVERPDGSNFTLKIRSTKLEDSAMYFCASKRTGLNTEAFFGQGTRLTVV.

This chain links TRBV7-9 with TRBJ1-2; TRBD1 aligns across 7 bases. CDR3 size: 14 residues. Germline assignment: CDR1 SEHNR and CDR2 FQNEAQ (reference sequence). The V gene end was trimmed by 6 bases and the J gene end by 4 bases; junction bases not matched to a gene: 8. CDR3: CASRTGAGGYGYTF. CDR3 coding DNA: TGTGCCAGCAGAACGGGGGCAGGGGGCTATGGCTACACCTTC.

The V call is TRBV6-1, the J call TRBJ1-6, with TRBD1 as a possible D gene (5 bases). There are 15 residues in the CDR3. Trimming removed 0 bases from V and 6 bases from J, with 9 bases in between. Germline CDR1 and CDR2: MNHNS and SASEGT. In nucleotides, the CDR3 is TGTGCCAGCAGTGAAGCGCGAGGGACTAATTCACCCCTCCACTTT. This codes for CASSEARGTNSPLHF.

This clonotype was found a few times. The chain employs TRBV11-2 and TRBJ2-1, with D perhaps matching TRBD2 (6 bases). The germline V gene encodes CDR1 SGHAT and CDR2 FQNNGV. V lost 5 bases and J 0 bases, leaving 14 bases between the germline ends. The CDR3 length is 16 residues. The DNA for the CDR3 is TGTGCCAGCAGCATTAGCGGTGGTTTCTCCTACAATGAGCAGTTCTTC. It encodes CASSISGGFSYNEQFF.

The rearrangement uses TRBV7-9 and TRBJ2-2; D is ambiguous. CDR3 length equals 14 residues. The germline V and J ends were trimmed by 0 bases and 4 bases, with 6 bases remaining between them. The germline gives CDR1 SEHNR, CDR2 FQNEAQ (reference sequence). In DNA form, the CDR3 reads TGTGCCAGCAGCTTAGCGGGCAGCACCGGGGAGCTGTTTTTT. It encodes CASSLAGSTGELFF.

Only one count was recorded for this clonotype. A junction boundary mismatches the germline segment, possibly from a read error. J is TRBJ2-1 and V is TRBV4-1; a possible D gene is TRBD2 (6 bases). The CDR3 has 16 residues. Germline loops: CDR1 MGHRA, CDR2 YSYEKL. The CDR3 bases are TGCGCCAGTAGCCAAGGAGGAGGGAGACACCACAATGAGCAGTTCTTC. Its translation: CASSQGGGRHHNEQFF.

This clonotype has just a few counts. The chain links TRBV20-1 to TRBJ1-5, with 7 bases fitting TRBD1. CDR3 length: 15 residues. V lost 4 bases, J lost 5 bases, and 11 bases stayed unmatched. Per germline, CDR1 DFQATT and CDR2 SNEGSKA (reference sequence). The CDR3 DNA reads TGCAGTGCTACAAACTCCGGGACAGTTGATCAGCCCCAGCATTTT. Translated: CSATNSGTVDQPQHF.

This clonotype was counted only a few times. The chain carries TRBV20-1 and TRBJ2-5; D is ambiguous. TRBJ2-7 explains the end of the DNA better; the J call may be wrong. The germline V gene has CDR1 DFQATT and CDR2 SNEGSKA (reference sequence). CDR3 length: 11 residues. The chain's CDR3 is CSARGKHEQYF. DNA of the CDR3: TGCAGTGCTAGAGGAAAGCACGAGCAGTACTTC.

This chain connects TRBV5-1 to TRBJ2-5; 8 nucleotides align to TRBD2. The DNA end lines up better with TRBJ2-1; the J call may be wrong. The CDR3 length is 15 residues. Per germline, CDR1 SGHRS and CDR2 YFSETQ. The CDR3 spells CASSPEQRGFNKQFF. The CDR3 nucleotides are TGCGCCAGCTCCCCGGAACAGCGGGGGTTTAATAAGCAGTTCTTC.

The table lists this clonotype with a few counts. The CDR3 is CASSPDRGVEKLFF. DNA of the CDR3: TGTGCCAGCAGCCCGGACAGGGGAGTGGAAAAACTGTTTTTT. This chain connects TRBV6-5 to TRBJ1-4, with 9 bases lining up with TRBD1. The CDR3 runs to 14 residues. Germline-derived CDR1 and CDR2 are MNHEY and SVGAGI. V lost 6 bases and J lost 8; bases outside the gene matches: 7.

V and J are TRBV5-5 and TRBJ2-7; 9 positions match TRBD1. This CDR3 is 14 amino acids long. Germline V gene lookup returns CDR1 SGHKS and CDR2 YYEKEE (reference sequence). V shed 5 bases, J shed 2 bases, and the junction held 5 bases outside the gene matches. The CDR3, as DNA: TGTGCCAGCAGGCTCCGGACAGGGGCCTACGAGCAGTACTTC. It yields the protein CASRLRTGAYEQYF.

The table lists this clonotype with a few counts. The V and J genes are TRBV5-1 and TRBJ2-5; D remains unclear. The CDR3 runs to 13 residues. Looked up from germline, CDR1 is SGHRS and CDR2 is YFSETQ. Trimming shortened V by 1 base and J by 9 bases, and 13 bases separated the two germline ends. The CDR3 bases are TGCGCCAGCAGCTTGACAGAAAGAGATCCCCAGTACTTC. Its translation is CASSLTERDPQYF.

CDR3 sequence (DNA): TGTGCCAGCAGTTTACTGGGGGGGCTCGGGACCGGGGAGCTGTTTTTT. Protein: CASSLLGGLGTGELFF. The chain joins TRBV27 to TRBJ2-2, with D tentatively TRBD2 (7 bases). Germline V gene sequence: CDR1 MNHEY, CDR2 SMNVEV (reference sequence). The CDR3 is 16 amino acids. The V end lost 2 bases, the J end lost 5 bases, and 15 bases lay between the germline ends.

The chain is built from TRBV2 and TRBJ1-4; 8 bases agree with TRBD1. The ends lost 4 bases at V and 13 bases at J; junction bases unmatched: 11. The CDR3 is 14 amino acids. Germline assignment: CDR1 SNHLY and CDR2 FYNNEI. CDR3 in amino acids: CASSADRGGFGLFF. The CDR3 DNA follows: TGTGCCAGCAGTGCAGACAGGGGAGGTTTTGGACTGTTTTTT.

As for this clonotype: One end of the junction fails to match germline, which may point to a read error. The chain joins TRBV25-1 to TRBJ2-3; 13 bases map to TRBD2. Per the germline V gene, CDR1 is MGHDK and CDR2 is SYGVNS. The CDR3 contains 17 residues. CDR3 DNA: TGTGCCAGCAGTGACCCTACTAGCGGGGGGGCAACAGACACGCAGTATTTT. Translating it yields CASSDPTSGGATDTQYF.

Turning to this clonotype: One end of the junction does not line up with germline, which may come from a read error. J is TRBJ2-1 and V is TRBV20-1, with 9 bases that match TRBD2. In germline, CDR1 is DFQATT, CDR2 SNEGSKA (reference sequence). The CDR3 consists of 19 residues. DNA for the CDR3: TGCAGTGCTAGAGATTCCCTGGGGAGCGGGGGGACAAGCTACAATGAGCAGTCCTTC. Protein product: CSARDSLGSGGTSYNEQSF.

About this clonotype: A read error may account for a junction end that differs from germline. The CDR3 DNA reads as TGTGCCAGCGGCCAAGCCACCCTCTATGGCTACACCTTC. Amino acid sequence: CASGQATLYGYTF. V usage is TRBV3-1 and J usage is TRBJ1-2; D gene ambiguous. The CDR3 covers 13 residues. Per the germline V gene, CDR1 is LGHDT and CDR2 is YNNKEL (reference sequence).

The V and J genes are TRBV6-1 and TRBJ2-4; maybe TRBD2 (7 bases). The germline V and J ends were trimmed by 4 bases and 8 bases, with 12 bases remaining between them. Germline-derived CDR1 and CDR2 are MNHNS and SASEGT. This CDR3 is built from 13 residues. CDR3 sequence reads: CASSAQGRDIQYF. As DNA, the CDR3 is TGTGCCAGCAGTGCCCAGGGGAGGGACATTCAGTACTTC.

This clonotype was detected a few times. CDR3 sequence: CASSSISRGGQKSPGANVLTF. The CDR3 region has the DNA TGTGCCAGCAGTTCTATATCGCGCGGGGGACAGAAAAGCCCTGGGGCCAACGTCCTGACTTTC. The chain combines TRBV11-1 with TRBJ2-6; D possibly uses TRBD1 or TRBD2 (7 bases each). This CDR3 spans 21 amino acids. Germline V gene data show CDR1 as SGHAT and CDR2 as FQDESV (reference sequence). Trimming stripped 6 bases from V and 2 bases from J, with 29 bases between.

This clonotype has only a few counts. The junction and the germline gene differ at one end; a read error may be behind it. The chain recombines TRBV2 with TRBJ1-6, with 7 bases aligning to TRBD1. This CDR3 region has 14 residues. Germline V lookup: CDR1 SNHLY, CDR2 FYNNEI. In DNA form, the CDR3 reads TGTGCCAGCACCGCCCGACAGGGCCACGCTCTTTTAGACTTT. This translates into CASTARQGHALLDF.

This rearrangement joins TRBV29-1 to TRBJ2-3, with TRBD1 matching 8 bases. Germline V gene sequence: CDR1 SQVTM, CDR2 ANQGSEA. The CDR3 length is 16 residues. With 4 bases clipped from V and 2 bases from J, the junction kept 11 bases outside the gene matches. CDR3 DNA: TGCAGCGTTGCTTACAGGGGGATACTCGCCACAGATACGCAGTATTTT. This sequence encodes CSVAYRGILATDTQYF.

This chain joins TRBV12-3 or TRBV12-4 and TRBJ1-2, with a weak D call TRBD1 (5 bases). The CDR3 length is 14 residues. The V and J ends lost 3 bases and 1 base respectively, with 9 bases between them. CDR3 coding DNA: TGTGCCAGCAGTTTGGGACTGAATAACTATGGCTACACCTTC. Its translation is CASSLGLNNYGYTF.

This clonotype showed up just a few times. The chain recombines TRBV3-1 with TRBJ1-2; D ambiguous. Trimming took off 1 base at V and 2 bases at J, with 11 bases between the two ends. CDR1 and CDR2 (germline): LGHDT, YNNKEL (reference sequence). There are 15 residues in the CDR3. CDR3 coding DNA: TGTGCCAGCAGCCAAGCGTTTGACTCCAACTATGGCTACACCTTC. It translates to CASSQAFDSNYGYTF.

The gene calls are TRBV9 and TRBJ1-1; 8 bases are shared with TRBD1. Germline trimming cut 7 bases from V and 0 bases from J; bases unmatched to any gene: 8. Germline V CDR1 and CDR2: SGDLS, YYNGEE. The CDR3 has 15 residues. CDR3 nucleotide sequence: TGTGCCAGCTCCGGACAGGGAGGTATGAACACTGAAGCTTTCTTT. Its protein is CASSGQGGMNTEAFF.